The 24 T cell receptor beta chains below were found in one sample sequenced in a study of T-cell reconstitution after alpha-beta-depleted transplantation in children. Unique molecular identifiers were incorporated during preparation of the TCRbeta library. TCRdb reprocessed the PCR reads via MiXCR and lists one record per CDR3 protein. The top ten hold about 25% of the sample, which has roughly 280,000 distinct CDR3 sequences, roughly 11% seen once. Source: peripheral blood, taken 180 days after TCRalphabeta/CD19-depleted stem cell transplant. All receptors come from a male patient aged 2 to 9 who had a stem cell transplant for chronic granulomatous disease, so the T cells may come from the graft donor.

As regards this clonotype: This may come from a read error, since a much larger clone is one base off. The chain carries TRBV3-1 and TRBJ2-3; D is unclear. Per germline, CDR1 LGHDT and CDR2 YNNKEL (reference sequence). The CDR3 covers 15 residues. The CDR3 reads CACSQDPRSGDTQYF. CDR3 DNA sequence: TGTGCCTGCAGCCAAGATCCGAGGTCGGGAGATACGCAGTATTTT.

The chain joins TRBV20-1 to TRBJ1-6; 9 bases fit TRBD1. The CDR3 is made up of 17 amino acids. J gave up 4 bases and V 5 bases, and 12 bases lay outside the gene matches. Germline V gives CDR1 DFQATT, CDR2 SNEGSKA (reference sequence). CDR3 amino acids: CSARDRDPPTYNSPLHF. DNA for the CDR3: TGCAGTGCTCGGGACAGGGATCCCCCGACGTATAATTCACCCCTCCACTTT.

DNA for the CDR3: TGTGCCAGCAGCTCCCATGACAGGGGGAGTCGGCATGGGCAGTACTTC. Translation gives CASSSHDRGSRHGQYF. This chain connects TRBV28 to TRBJ2-7; TRBD1 matches at 9 bases. Germline V gene sequence: CDR1 MDHEN, CDR2 SYDVKM. J was trimmed by 9 bases and V by 6 bases; bases with no gene match: 18. The CDR3 loop spans 16 amino acids.

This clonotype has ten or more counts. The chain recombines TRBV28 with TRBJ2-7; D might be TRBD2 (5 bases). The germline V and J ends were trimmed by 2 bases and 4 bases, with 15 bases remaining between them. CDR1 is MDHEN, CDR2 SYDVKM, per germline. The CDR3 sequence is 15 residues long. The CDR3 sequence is CASSLHVTGSYEQYF. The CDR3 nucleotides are TGTGCCAGCAGTTTACACGTTACGGGATCTTACGAGCAGTACTTC.

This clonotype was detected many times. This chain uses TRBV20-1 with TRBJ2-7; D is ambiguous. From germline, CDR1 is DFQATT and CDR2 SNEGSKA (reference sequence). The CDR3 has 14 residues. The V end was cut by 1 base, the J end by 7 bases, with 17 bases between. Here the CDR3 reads CSARALEVAGEQYF. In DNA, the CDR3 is TGCAGTGCTAGAGCCCTCGAAGTAGCTGGGGAGCAGTACTTC.

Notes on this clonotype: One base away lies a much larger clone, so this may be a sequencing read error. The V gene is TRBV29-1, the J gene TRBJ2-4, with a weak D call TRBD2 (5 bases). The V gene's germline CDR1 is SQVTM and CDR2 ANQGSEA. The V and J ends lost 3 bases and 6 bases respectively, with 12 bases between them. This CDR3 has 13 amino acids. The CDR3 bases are TGCAGCGTTGAGGCTAGCCGCAGAAACATTCAGTACTTC. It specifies CSVEASRRNIQYF.

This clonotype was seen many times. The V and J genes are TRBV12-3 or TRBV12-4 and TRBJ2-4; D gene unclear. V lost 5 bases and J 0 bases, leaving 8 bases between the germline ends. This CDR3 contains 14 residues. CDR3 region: CASSLKGAKNIQYF. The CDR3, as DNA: TGTGCCAGCAGTCTAAAGGGAGCCAAAAACATTCAGTACTTC.

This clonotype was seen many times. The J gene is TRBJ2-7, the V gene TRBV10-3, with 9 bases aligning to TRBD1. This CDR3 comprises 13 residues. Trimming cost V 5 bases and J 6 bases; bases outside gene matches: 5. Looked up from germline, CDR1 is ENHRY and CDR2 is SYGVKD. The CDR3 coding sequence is TGTGCCATCAGTTCGGACAGGGGAAGCGAGCAGTACTTC. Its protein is CAISSDRGSEQYF.

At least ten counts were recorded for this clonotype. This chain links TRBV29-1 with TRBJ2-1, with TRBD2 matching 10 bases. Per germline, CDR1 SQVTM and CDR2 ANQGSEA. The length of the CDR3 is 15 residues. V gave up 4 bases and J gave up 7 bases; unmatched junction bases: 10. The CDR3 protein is CSVGGYKRGGNEQFF. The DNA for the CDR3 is TGCAGCGTTGGGGGATACAAGCGGGGGGGTAATGAGCAGTTCTTC.

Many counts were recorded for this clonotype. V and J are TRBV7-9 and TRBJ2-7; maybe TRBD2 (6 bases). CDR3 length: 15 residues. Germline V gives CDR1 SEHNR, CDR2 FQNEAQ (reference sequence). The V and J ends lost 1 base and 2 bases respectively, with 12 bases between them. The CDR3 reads CASSLEPGGTYEQYF. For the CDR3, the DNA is TGTGCCAGCAGCTTAGAGCCCGGGGGAACCTACGAGCAGTACTTC.

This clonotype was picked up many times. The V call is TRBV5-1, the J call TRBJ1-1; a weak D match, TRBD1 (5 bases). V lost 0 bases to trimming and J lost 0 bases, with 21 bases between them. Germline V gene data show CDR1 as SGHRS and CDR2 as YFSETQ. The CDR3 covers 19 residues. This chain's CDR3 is CASSLASPAGLGLNTEAFF. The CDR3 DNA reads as TGCGCCAGCAGCTTGGCTTCCCCCGCCGGGCTGGGGCTGAACACTGAAGCTTTCTTT.

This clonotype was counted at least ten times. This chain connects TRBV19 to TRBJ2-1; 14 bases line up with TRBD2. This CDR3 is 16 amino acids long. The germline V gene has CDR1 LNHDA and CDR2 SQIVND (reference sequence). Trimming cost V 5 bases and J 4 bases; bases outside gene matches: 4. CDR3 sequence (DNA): TGTGCCAGTAGTCGGACTAGCGGGGGGTCGTACAATGAGCAGTTCTTC. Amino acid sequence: CASSRTSGGSYNEQFF.

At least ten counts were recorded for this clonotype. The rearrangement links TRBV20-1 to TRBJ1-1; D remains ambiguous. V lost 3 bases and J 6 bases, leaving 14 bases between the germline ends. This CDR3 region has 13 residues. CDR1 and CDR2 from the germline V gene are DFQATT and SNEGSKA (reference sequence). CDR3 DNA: TGCAGTGCTAGGTCCCAGGATAAGGCTGAAGCTTTCTTT. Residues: CSARSQDKAEAFF.

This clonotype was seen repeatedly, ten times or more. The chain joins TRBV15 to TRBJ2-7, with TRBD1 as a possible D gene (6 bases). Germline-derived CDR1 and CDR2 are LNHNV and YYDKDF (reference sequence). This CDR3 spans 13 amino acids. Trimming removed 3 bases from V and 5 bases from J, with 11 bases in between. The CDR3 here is CATSRDSSDEQYF. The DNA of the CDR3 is TGTGCCACCAGCAGGGACAGTTCGGACGAGCAGTACTTC.

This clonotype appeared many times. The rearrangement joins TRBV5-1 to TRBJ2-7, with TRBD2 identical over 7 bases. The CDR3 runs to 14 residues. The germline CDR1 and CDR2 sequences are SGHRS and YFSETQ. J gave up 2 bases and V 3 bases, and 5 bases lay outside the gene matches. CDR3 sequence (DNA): TGCGCCAGCAGCTCGGCTCGGGAGGCCTACGAGCAGTACTTC. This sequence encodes CASSSAREAYEQYF.

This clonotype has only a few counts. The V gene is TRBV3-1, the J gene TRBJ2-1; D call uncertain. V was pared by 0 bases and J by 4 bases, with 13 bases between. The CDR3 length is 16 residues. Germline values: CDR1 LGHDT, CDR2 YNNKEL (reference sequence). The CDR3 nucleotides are TGTGCCAGCAGCCAAGATGCAGCGCAGCCATACAATGAGCAGTTCTTC. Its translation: CASSQDAAQPYNEQFF.

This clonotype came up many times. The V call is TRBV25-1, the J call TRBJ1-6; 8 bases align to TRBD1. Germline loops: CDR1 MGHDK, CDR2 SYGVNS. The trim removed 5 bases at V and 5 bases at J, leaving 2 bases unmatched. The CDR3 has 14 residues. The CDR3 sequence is CASSIQGDNSPLHF. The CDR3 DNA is TGTGCCAGCAGTATACAGGGGGATAATTCACCCCTCCACTTT.

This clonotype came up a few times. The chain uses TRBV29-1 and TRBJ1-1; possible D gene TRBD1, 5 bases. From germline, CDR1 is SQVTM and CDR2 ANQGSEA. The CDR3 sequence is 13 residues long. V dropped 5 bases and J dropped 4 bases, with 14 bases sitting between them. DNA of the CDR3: TGCAGCGTTTCCTGGGGGGGGGTCACTGAAGCTTTCTTT. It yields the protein CSVSWGGVTEAFF. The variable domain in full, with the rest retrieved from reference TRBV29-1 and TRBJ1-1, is SAVISQKPSRDICQRGTSLTIQCQVDSQVTMMFWYRQQPGQSLTLIATANQGSEATYESGFVIDKFPISRPNLTFSTLTVSNMSPEDSSIYLCSVSWGGVTEAFFGQGTRLTVV.

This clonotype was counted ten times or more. CDR3 in DNA: TGTGCCAGCAGTACAAGACAGGGATACGAGCAGTACTTC. Translating gives CASSTRQGYEQYF. V is TRBV27 and J is TRBJ2-7; 7 positions agree with TRBD1. CDR3 size: 13 residues. Germline V gives CDR1 MNHEY, CDR2 SMNVEV (reference sequence). Trimming removed 5 bases from V and 4 bases from J; junction bases left unmatched: 5.

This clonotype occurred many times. This CDR3 reads CASSLYGQPYEQYF. The CDR3 DNA reads as TGTGCCAGCTCACTTTACGGACAGCCCTACGAGCAGTACTTC. V is TRBV18 and J is TRBJ2-7, with D possibly TRBD1 on 6 matching bases. V was pared by 4 bases and J by 2 bases, with 12 bases between. CDR3 length: 14 residues. Germline loops: CDR1 KGHSH, CDR2 LQKENI. Based on the CDR3 plus reference TRBV18 and TRBJ2-7, the full variable domain is NAGVMQNPRHLVRRRGQEARLRCSPMKGHSHVYWYRQLPEEGLKFMVYLQKENIIDESGMPKERFSAEFPKEGPSILRIQQVVRGDSAAYFCASSLYGQPYEQYFGPGTRLTVT.

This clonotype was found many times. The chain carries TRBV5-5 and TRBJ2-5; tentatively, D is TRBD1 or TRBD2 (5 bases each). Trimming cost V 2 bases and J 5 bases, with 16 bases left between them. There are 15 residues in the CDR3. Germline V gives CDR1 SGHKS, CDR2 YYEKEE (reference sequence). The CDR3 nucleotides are TGTGCCAGCAGCTTTGGGGGAATGGTGAGCGAGACCCAGTACTTC. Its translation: CASSFGGMVSETQYF. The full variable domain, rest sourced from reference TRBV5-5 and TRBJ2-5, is DAGVTQSPTHLIKTRGQQVTLRCSPISGHKSVSWYQQVLGQGPQFIFQYYEKEERGRGNFPDRFSARQFPNYSSELNVNALLLGDSALYLCASSFGGMVSETQYFGPGTRLLVL.

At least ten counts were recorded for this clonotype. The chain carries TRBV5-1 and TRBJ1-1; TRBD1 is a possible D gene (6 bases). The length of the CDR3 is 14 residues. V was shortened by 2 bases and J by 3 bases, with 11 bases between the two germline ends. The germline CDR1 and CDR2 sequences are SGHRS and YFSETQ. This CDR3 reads CASSFVGGDTEAFF. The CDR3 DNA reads TGCGCCAGCAGCTTTGTAGGGGGGGACACTGAAGCTTTCTTT.

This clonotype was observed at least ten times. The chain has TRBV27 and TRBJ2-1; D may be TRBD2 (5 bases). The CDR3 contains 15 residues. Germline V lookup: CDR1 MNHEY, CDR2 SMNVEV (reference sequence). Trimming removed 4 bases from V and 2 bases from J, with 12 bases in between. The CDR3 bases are TGTGCCAGCAGTTCATTTGACGGGGCCTACAATGAGCAGTTCTTC. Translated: CASSSFDGAYNEQFF.

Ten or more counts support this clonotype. CDR3 nucleotide sequence: TGTGCCAGCAGCCAGTCCTCAAGGCCCCAGCATTTT. Its translation: CASSQSSRPQHF. The chain is built from TRBV12-3 or TRBV12-4 and TRBJ1-5; D unclear. V was trimmed by 6 bases and J by 9 bases, leaving 12 bases between them. The CDR3 is 12 residues long.